This T cell receptor (beta chain) was retrieved from a study of shared clonotypes between healthy human individuals. The CDR3 spans 13 residues. V shed 5 bases and J shed 5 bases, with 10 bases lying between them. Germline loops: CDR1 SGHDT, CDR2 YYEEEE. Template for every sorted-subset replicate PCR totaled around 200 ng DNA, around 32,000 T cell genomes. Using immunoSEQ multiplex PCR, the repertoire was profiled, and TCRdb retains in-frame clones only, with some absent. The table records more than 80,000 clones, 67% of them present only once. The TCR was taken from a man between 25 and 39 years old in good health. V is TRBV5-6 and J is TRBJ2-2; possibly TRBD1 for D (6 bases). Sequenced: memory CD8+ T cells sorted from blood. Subset meaning: CD45RO+ cells pooled with CCR7-negative TemRA cells. The CDR3 spells CASRGAWTGELFF. Written as DNA, the CDR3 is TGTGCCAGCAGGGGGGCCTGGACCGGGGAGCTGTTTTTT.